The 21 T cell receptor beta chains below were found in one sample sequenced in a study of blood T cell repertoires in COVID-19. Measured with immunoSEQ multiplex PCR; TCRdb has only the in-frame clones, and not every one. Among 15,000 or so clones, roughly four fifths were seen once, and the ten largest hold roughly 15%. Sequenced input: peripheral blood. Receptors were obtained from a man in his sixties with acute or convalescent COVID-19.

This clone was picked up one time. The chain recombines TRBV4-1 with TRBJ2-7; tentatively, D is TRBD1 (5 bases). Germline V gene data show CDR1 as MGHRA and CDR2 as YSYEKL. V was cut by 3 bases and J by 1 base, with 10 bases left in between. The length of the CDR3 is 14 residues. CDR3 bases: TGCGCCAGCAGCCATAGAGGACAATCCTACGAGCAGTACTTC. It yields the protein CASSHRGQSYEQYF.

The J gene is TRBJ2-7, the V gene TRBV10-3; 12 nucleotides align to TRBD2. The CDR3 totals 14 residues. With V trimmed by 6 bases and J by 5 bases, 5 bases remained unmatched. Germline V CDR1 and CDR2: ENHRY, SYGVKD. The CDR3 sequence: CAISPTSGSHEQYF. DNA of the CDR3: TGTGCCATCAGCCCGACTAGCGGGAGCCACGAGCAGTACTTC.

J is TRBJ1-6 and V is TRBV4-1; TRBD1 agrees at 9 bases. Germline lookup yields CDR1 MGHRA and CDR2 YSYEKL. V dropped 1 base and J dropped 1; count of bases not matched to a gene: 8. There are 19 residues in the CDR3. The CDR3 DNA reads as TGCGCCAGCAGCCAAGCGGGACAGGGAGTTCGGTCCTATAATTCACCCCTCCACTTT. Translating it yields CASSQAGQGVRSYNSPLHF.

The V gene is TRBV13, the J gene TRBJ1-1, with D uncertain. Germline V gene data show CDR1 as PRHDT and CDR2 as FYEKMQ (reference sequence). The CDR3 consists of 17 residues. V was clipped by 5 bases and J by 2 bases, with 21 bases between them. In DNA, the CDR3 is TGTGCCAGCAGCAACGGGGTGCAACGCGATACCAACACTGAAGCTTTCTTT. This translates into CASSNGVQRDTNTEAFF.

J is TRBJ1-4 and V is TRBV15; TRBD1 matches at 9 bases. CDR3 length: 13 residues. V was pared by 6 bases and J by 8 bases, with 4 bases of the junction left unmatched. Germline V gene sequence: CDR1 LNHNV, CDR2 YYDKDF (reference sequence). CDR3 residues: CATRYRGREKLFF. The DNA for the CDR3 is TGTGCCACCAGATACAGGGGGCGAGAAAAACTGTTTTTT.

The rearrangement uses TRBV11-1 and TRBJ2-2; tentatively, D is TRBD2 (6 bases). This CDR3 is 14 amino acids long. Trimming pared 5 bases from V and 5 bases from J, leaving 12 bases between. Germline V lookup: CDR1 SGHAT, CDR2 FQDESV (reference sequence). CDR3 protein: CASSIRRGTGELFF. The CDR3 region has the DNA TGTGCCAGCAGCATTCGGAGGGGTACCGGGGAGCTGTTTTTT.

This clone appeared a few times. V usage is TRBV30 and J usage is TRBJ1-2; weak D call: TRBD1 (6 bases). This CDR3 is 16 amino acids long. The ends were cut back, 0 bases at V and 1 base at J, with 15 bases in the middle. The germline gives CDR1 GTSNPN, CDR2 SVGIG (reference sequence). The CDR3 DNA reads TGTGCCTGGAGTGTCGCAGGGGCGATGATTAACTATGGCTACACCTTC. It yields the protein CAWSVAGAMINYGYTF.

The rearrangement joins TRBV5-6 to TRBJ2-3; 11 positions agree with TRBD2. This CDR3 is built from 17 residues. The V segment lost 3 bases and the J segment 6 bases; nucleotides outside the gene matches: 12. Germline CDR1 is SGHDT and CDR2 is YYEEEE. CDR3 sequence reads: CASSSLRLAGFLDTQYF. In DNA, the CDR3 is TGTGCCAGCAGCTCCCTTCGACTAGCGGGGTTTCTGGATACGCAGTATTTT. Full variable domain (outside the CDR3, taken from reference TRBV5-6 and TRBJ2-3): DAGVTQSPTHLIKTRGQQVTLRCSPKSGHDTVSWYQQALGQGPQFIFQYYEEEERQRGNFPDRFSGHQFPNYSSELNVNALLLGDSALYLCASSSLRLAGFLDTQYFGPGTRLTVL.

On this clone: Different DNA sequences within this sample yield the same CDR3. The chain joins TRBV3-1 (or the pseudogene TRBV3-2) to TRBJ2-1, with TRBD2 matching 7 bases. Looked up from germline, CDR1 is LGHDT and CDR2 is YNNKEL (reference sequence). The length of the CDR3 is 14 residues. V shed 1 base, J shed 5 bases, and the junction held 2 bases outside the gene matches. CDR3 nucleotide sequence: TGTGCCAGCAGCCAAGGGCTAGCGGACAATGAGCAGTTCTTC. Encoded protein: CASSQGLADNEQFF.

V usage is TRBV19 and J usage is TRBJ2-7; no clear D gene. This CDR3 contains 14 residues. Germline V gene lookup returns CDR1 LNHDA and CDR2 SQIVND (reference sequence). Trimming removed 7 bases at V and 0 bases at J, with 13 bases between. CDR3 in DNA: TGTGCCAGTAAGCCCGACAAAATCTCCTACGAGCAGTACTTC. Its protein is CASKPDKISYEQYF.

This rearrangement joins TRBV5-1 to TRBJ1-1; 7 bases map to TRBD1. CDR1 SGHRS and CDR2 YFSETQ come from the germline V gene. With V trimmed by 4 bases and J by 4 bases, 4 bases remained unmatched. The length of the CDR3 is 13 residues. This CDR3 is CASSKGTATEAFF. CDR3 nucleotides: TGCGCCAGCAGCAAGGGGACAGCCACTGAAGCTTTCTTT.

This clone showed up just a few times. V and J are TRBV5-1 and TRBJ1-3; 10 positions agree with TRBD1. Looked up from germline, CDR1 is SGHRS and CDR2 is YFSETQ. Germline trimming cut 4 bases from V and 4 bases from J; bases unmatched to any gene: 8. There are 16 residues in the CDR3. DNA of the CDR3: TGCGCCAGCAGCGCGGGACAGGGGAGATCCGGAAACACCATATATTTT. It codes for CASSAGQGRSGNTIYF.

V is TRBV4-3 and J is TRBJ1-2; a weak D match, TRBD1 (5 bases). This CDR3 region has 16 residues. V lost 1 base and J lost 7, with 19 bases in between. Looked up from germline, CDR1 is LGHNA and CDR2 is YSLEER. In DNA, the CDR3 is TGCGCCAGCAGCCAAGGGGCAGGGCCAGCACTCAGTGGCTACACCTTC. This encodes CASSQGAGPALSGYTF.

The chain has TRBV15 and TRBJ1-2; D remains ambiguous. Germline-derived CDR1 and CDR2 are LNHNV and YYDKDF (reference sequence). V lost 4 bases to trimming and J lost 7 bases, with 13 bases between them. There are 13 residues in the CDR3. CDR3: CATSNAAAGGYTF. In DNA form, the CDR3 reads TGTGCCACCAGCAATGCGGCGGCTGGTGGCTACACCTTC.

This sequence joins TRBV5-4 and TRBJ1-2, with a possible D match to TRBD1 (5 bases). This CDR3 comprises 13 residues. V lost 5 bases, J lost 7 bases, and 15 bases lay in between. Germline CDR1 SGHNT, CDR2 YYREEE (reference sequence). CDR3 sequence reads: CASSAAGGFGYTF. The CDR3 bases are TGTGCCAGCAGTGCAGCCGGGGGTTTTGGCTACACCTTC.

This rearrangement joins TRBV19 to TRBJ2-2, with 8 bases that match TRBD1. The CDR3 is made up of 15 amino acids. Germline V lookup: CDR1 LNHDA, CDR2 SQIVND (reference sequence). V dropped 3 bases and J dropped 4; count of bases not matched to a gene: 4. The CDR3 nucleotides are TGTGCCAGTAGTATGGCCACAGGGGGCACCGGGGAGCTGTTTTTT. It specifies CASSMATGGTGELFF.

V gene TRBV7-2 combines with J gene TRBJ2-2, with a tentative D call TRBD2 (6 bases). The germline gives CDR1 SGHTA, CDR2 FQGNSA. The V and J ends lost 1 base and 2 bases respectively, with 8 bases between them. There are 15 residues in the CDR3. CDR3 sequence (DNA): TGTGCCAGCAGCTTAGGGACTACCAACACCGGGGAGCTGTTTTTT. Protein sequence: CASSLGTTNTGELFF.

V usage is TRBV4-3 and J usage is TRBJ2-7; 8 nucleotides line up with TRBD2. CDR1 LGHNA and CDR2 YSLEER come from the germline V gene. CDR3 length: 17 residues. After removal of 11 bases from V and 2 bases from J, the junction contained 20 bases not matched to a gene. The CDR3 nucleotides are TGCGCCCACAGCAGGCCCCGGGGGGGTAGCGGGACCTACGAGCAGTACTTC. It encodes CAHSRPRGGSGTYEQYF.

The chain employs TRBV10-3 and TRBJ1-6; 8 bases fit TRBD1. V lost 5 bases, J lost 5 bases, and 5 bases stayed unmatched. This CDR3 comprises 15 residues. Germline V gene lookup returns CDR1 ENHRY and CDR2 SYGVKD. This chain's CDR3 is CAISNVQGDNSPLHF. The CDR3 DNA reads TGTGCCATCAGTAACGTACAGGGGGATAATTCACCCCTCCACTTT.

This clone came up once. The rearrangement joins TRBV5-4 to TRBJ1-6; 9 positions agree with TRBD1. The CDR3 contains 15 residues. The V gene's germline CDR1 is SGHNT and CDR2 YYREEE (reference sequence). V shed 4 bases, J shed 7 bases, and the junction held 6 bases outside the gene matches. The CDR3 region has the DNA TGTGCCAGCAGCCTAAGGGACAGGGTAAATTCACCCCTCCACTTT. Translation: CASSLRDRVNSPLHF.

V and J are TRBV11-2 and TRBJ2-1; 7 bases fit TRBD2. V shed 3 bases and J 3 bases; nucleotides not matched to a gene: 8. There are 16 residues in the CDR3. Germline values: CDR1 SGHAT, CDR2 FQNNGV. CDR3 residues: CASSLGAGRVYNEQFF. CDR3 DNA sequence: TGTGCCAGCAGCTTGGGAGCGGGGAGAGTCTACAATGAGCAGTTCTTC.